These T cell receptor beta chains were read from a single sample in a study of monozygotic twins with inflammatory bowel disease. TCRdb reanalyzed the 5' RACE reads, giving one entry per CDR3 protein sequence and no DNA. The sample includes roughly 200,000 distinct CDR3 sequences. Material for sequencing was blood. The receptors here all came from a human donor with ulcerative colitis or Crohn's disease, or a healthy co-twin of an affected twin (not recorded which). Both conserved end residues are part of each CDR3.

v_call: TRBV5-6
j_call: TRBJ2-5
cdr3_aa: CASKNIQGMEETQYF

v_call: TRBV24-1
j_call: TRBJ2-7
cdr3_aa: CATSDAGTGDQQYF

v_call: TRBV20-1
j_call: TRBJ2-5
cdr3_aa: CSAPMEGVGKETQYF

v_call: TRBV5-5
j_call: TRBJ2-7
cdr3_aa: CASSPGLYEQYF

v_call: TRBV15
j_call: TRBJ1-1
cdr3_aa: CATSGHLNTEAFF

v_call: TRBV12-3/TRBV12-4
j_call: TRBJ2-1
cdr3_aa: CASIVRNEQFF

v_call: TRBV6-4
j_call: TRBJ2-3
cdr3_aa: CASSASRSTDTQYF

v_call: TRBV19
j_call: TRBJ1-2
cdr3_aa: CASSYIQGSYGYTF

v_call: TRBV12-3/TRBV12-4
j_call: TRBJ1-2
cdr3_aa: CASSQSGGGYTF

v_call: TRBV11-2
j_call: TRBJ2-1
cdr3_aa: CASSLGRLALNEQFF

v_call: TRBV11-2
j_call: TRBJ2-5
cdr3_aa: CASSLFQGAQETQYF

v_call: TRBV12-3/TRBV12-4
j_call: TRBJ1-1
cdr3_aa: CASSLRRGNTEAFF

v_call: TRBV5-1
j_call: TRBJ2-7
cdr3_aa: CASSANTPGAGNSYEQYF

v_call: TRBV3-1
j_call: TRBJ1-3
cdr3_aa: CASSQASGNTIYF

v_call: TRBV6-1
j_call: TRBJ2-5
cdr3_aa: CASQRAAQETQYF

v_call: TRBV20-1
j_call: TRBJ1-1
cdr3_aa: CSARDLTEAFF

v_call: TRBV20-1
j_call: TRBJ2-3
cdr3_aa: CSARDSGRTTDTQYF

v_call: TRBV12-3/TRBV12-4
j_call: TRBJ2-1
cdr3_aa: CASSPSGLLLRGNEQFF

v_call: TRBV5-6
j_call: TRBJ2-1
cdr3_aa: CASSFLAVSSYNEQFF

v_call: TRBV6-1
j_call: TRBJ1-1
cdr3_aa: CASRDTGRSMNTEAFF

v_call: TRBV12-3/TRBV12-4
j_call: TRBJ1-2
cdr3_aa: CASSGTGSGYTF

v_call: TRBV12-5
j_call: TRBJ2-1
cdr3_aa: CASGLVSSGYNEQFF

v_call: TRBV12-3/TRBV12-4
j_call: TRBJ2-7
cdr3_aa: CASRRARGSHEQYF

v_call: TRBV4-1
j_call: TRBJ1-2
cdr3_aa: CASSQVGGYTF

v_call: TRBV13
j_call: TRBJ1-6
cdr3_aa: CASSLGGGRGQGGPLHF

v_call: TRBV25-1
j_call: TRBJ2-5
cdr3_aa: CASSQGFQETQYF

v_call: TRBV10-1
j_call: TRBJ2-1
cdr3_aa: CASATLIAWCNEQFF

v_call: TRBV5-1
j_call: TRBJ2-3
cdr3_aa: CASSDLAGGRADTQYF

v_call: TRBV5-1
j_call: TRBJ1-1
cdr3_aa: CASSTGQGAQRGEAFF

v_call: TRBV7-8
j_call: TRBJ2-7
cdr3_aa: CASSLGRRQLGQYF

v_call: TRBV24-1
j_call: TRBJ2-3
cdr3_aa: CATSDSNQPDTQYF

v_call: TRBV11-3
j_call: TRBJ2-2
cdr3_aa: CASSSSSGELFF

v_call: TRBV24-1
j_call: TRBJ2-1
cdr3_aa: CATSDQAGGRNEQFF

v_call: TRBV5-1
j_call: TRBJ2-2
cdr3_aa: CASSLPGAHTGELFF

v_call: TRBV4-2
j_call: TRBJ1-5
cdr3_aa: CASSQGAGAVTAQHF

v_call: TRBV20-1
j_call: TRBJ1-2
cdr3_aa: CSARQGLILVNYGYTF

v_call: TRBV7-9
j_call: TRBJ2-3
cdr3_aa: CASSLIGRATQYF

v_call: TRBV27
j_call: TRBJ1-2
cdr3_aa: CASSTFDGRGYTF

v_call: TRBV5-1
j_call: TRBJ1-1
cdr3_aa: CASSLPGAEAFF

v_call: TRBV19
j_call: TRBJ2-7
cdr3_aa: CASSKGGLAGDSYEQYF

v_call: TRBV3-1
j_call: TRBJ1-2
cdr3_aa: CASSPYRGVETNYGYTF

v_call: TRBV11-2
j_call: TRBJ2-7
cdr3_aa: CASSTQGGPYEQYF

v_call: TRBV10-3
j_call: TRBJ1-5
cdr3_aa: CAISDGYSNQPQHF

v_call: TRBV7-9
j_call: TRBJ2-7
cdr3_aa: CASSSLDREREQYF